This TCR beta chain emerged from a study of technical replicates of blood from a handful of donors. This table comes from immunoSEQ multiplex PCR, and its TCRdb copy is limited to in-frame clones, with some not included. The sample comprises tens of thousands of clones, 90% to 95% of which are singletons, and under 5.5% rests with the top ten. The CDR3 extends over 15 amino acids. The trim removed 2 bases at V and 0 bases at J, leaving 1 base unmatched. Germline assignment: CDR1 SGHTA and CDR2 FQGNSA. This rearrangement joins TRBV7-2 to TRBJ1-1; 9 nucleotides agree with TRBD1. The TCR was taken from a human donor in good health. Some clones in this sample may be carry-over from other donors' samples. The sequencing sample was made of PBMCs. In DNA form, the CDR3 reads TGTGCCAGCAGCTTAAACAGGGGGCTGAACACTGAAGCTTTCTTT. Protein: CASSLNRGLNTEAFF. The full variable domain, rest sourced from reference TRBV7-2 and TRBJ1-1, is GAGVSQSPSNKVTEKGKDVELRCDPISGHTALYWYRQSLGQGLEFLIYFQGNSAPDKSGLPSDRFSAERTGGSVSTLTIQRTQQEDSAVYLCASSLNRGLNTEAFFGQGTRLTVV.